The 25 T cell receptor beta chains below come from one sample, sequenced in a study of blood T cell repertoires in COVID-19. Generated by immunoSEQ multiplex PCR, the TCRdb table keeps only in-frame clones and is missing some. In the table there are 70,000 or so clones, around 86% of which are singletons. Sequencing input: peripheral blood. The source is a woman younger than 30 with acute or convalescent COVID-19.

A word on this clone: This CDR3 is also generated by other DNA sequences in the sample. This sequence joins TRBV6-1 and TRBJ1-1; D ambiguous. Germline lookup yields CDR1 MNHNS and CDR2 SASEGT. This CDR3 spans 13 amino acids. V lost 3 bases, J lost 2 bases, and 7 bases lay in between. CDR3 bases: TGTGCCAGCAGTGAGACTGTAAACACTGAAGCTTTCTTT. Amino acids: CASSETVNTEAFF.

This chain uses TRBV5-1 with TRBJ1-2, with D maybe TRBD1 (6 bases). Per germline, CDR1 SGHRS and CDR2 YFSETQ. This CDR3 has 13 amino acids. The V and J ends lost 0 bases and 8 bases respectively, with 11 bases between them. The CDR3 bases are TGCGCCAGCAGCTTGGTCACAGGGCAAGGCTACACCTTC. It specifies CASSLVTGQGYTF.

This chain links TRBV5-1 with TRBJ2-1; the D gene is possibly TRBD1 (6 bases). The CDR3 covers 13 residues. In germline, CDR1 is SGHRS, CDR2 YFSETQ. V shed 2 bases and J shed 4 bases, with 7 bases lying between them. The CDR3 sequence: CASSFGQYNEQFF. CDR3 sequence (DNA): TGCGCCAGCAGCTTTGGACAGTACAATGAGCAGTTCTTC.

The chain carries TRBV5-1 and TRBJ2-2, with D possibly matching TRBD1 (6 bases). The CDR3 spans 15 residues. V lost 0 bases and J 3 bases, leaving 9 bases between the germline ends. Germline-derived CDR1 and CDR2 are SGHRS and YFSETQ. CDR3 sequence reads: CASSLVGTHTGELFF. The CDR3 nucleotides read TGCGCCAGCAGCTTGGTGGGGACACACACCGGGGAGCTGTTTTTT.

This chain uses TRBV2 with TRBJ1-4, with 7 bases aligning to TRBD1. The CDR3 is 15 residues long. Germline loops: CDR1 SNHLY, CDR2 FYNNEI. The V segment lost 8 bases and the J segment 8 bases; nucleotides outside the gene matches: 14. The CDR3 sequence: CASRKQGTVNEKLFF. CDR3 in DNA: TGTGCCAGCCGAAAACAGGGGACAGTAAACGAAAAACTGTTTTTT.

J is TRBJ2-5 and V is TRBV21-1; the D call TRBD1 from the table was never checked on the DNA. TRBV21-1 is an annotated pseudogene. This CDR3 comprises 18 residues. The DNA for the CDR3 is TGTGCCAGCAGCAAGAGAAACGGGACAGGGGGACACCAAGAGACCCAGTACTTC. It yields the protein CASSKRNGTGGHQETQYF.

The chain carries TRBV27 and TRBJ1-1; D remains unclear. CDR1 and CDR2 (germline): MNHEY, SMNVEV (reference sequence). This CDR3 spans 14 amino acids. The V and J ends lost 6 bases and 0 bases respectively, with 11 bases between them. CDR3 residues: CASSIAGMNTEAFF. The DNA of the CDR3 is TGTGCCAGCAGCATTGCGGGAATGAACACTGAAGCTTTCTTT.

The rearrangement joins TRBV2 to TRBJ1-1; 10 bases map to TRBD1. Germline values: CDR1 SNHLY, CDR2 FYNNEI. The trim removed 6 bases at V and 12 bases at J, leaving 13 bases unmatched. The CDR3 covers 14 residues. For the CDR3, the DNA is TGTGCCAGCAGCCAGACCGGGACAGGGGCGCGAACTTTCTTT. Translation: CASSQTGTGARTFF.

The rearrangement joins TRBV2 to TRBJ1-5; TRBD1 is a possible D gene (5 bases). The CDR3 sequence is 12 residues long. V lost 6 bases and J lost 3, with 6 bases in between. CDR1 and CDR2 from the germline V gene are SNHLY and FYNNEI. CDR3: CASSRDNQPQHF. Here the CDR3 DNA reads TGTGCCAGCAGCAGGGACAATCAGCCCCAGCATTTT. The full variable domain, completed using reference TRBV2 and TRBJ1-5, is EPEVTQTPSHQVTQMGQEVILRCVPISNHLYFYWYRQILGQKVEFLVSFYNNEISEKSEIFDDQFSVERPDGSNFTLKIRSTKLEDSAMYFCASSRDNQPQHFGDGTRLSIL.

The chain has TRBV3-1 (or the pseudogene TRBV3-2) and TRBJ1-1; D is unresolved. The CDR3 runs to 11 residues. The V gene lost 3 bases and the J gene lost 8 bases, with 7 bases spanning the gap. Germline-derived CDR1 and CDR2 are LGHDT and YNNKEL (reference sequence). The CDR3 region has the DNA TGTGCCAGCAGCCAGGCGGGAGAAGCTTTCTTT. Translation gives CASSQAGEAFF.

The V call is TRBV6-6, the J call TRBJ2-2, with 9 positions matching TRBD1. Germline loops: CDR1 MNHNY, CDR2 SVGAGI (reference sequence). CDR3 length: 16 residues. Unmatched junction bases numbered 7, after V lost 4 bases and J lost 4 bases. The chain's CDR3 is CASSFAGQGGTGELFF. The CDR3, as DNA: TGTGCCAGCAGTTTCGCGGGACAGGGCGGCACCGGGGAGCTGTTTTTT.

This clone was counted a single time. The V and J genes are TRBV9 and TRBJ2-1; 8 bases match TRBD2. Germline CDR1 SGDLS, CDR2 YYNGEE. With 4 bases clipped from V and 5 bases from J, the junction kept 11 bases outside the gene matches. The CDR3 sequence is 16 residues long. This CDR3 is CASSPRAGGNNNEQFF. In DNA form, the CDR3 reads TGTGCCAGCAGCCCGCGGGCGGGGGGCAATAACAATGAGCAGTTCTTC.

This chain links TRBV12-3 or TRBV12-4 with TRBJ1-5; D is uncertain. There are 12 residues in the CDR3. V lost 5 bases and J 10 bases, leaving 12 bases between the germline ends. CDR3 sequence reads: CASSLSRYPQHF. The CDR3 DNA reads TGTGCCAGCAGTCTGTCGAGGTATCCCCAGCATTTT.

The J gene is TRBJ1-6, the V gene TRBV7-2; D not resolved. V lost 5 bases, J lost 7 bases, and 12 bases lay in between. CDR3 length: 14 residues. Per the germline V gene, CDR1 is SGHTA and CDR2 is FQGNSA. Here the CDR3 DNA reads TGTGCCAGCAGCCCGGGGTCGACGAATTCACCCCTCCACTTT. This encodes CASSPGSTNSPLHF. The full variable domain, rest sourced from reference TRBV7-2 and TRBJ1-6, is GAGVSQSPSNKVTEKGKDVELRCDPISGHTALYWYRQSLGQGLEFLIYFQGNSAPDKSGLPSDRFSAERTGGSVSTLTIQRTQQEDSAVYLCASSPGSTNSPLHFGNGTRLTVT.

V and J are TRBV5-6 and TRBJ2-5, with 8 bases identical to TRBD1. Germline values: CDR1 SGHDT, CDR2 YYEEEE. Unmatched junction bases numbered 7, after V lost 4 bases and J lost 5 bases. This CDR3 is built from 14 residues. The CDR3 is CASSARDRLETQYF. The DNA for the CDR3 is TGTGCCAGCAGCGCTAGGGACAGGCTGGAGACCCAGTACTTC.

The gene calls are TRBV9 and TRBJ1-3; D uncertain. V gave up 0 bases and J gave up 1 base, with 17 bases separating them. The germline gives CDR1 SGDLS, CDR2 YYNGEE. CDR3 length equals 18 residues. CDR3 region: CASSVDSGRGMSGNTIYF. The CDR3, as DNA: TGTGCCAGCAGCGTAGACTCGGGCCGGGGTATGTCTGGAAACACCATATATTTT.

The gene calls are TRBV5-1 and TRBJ1-1; weak D call: TRBD1 (5 bases). The CDR3 extends over 13 amino acids. Germline CDR1 SGHRS, CDR2 YFSETQ. Trimming left V 4 bases short and J 2 bases short, with 9 bases between. CDR3: CASSVTVNTEAFF. The CDR3 DNA is TGCGCCAGCAGCGTGACAGTTAACACTGAAGCTTTCTTT.

The gene calls are TRBV2 and TRBJ1-1; D is ambiguous. CDR1 is SNHLY, CDR2 FYNNEI, per germline. The length of the CDR3 is 10 residues. V dropped 11 bases and J dropped 3 bases, with 7 bases sitting between them. The DNA of the CDR3 is TGTGCCGTCGGGGACACTGAAGCTTTCTTT. Translation gives CAVGDTEAFF.

The genes are TRBV3-1 (or the pseudogene TRBV3-2) and TRBJ2-4, with no clear D. The CDR3 contains 12 residues. The V gene lost 0 bases and the J gene lost 7 bases, with 4 bases spanning the gap. Germline values: CDR1 LGHDT, CDR2 YNNKEL (reference sequence). The CDR3 protein is CASSQERNIQYF. CDR3 coding DNA: TGTGCCAGCAGCCAAGAGAGGAACATTCAGTACTTC.

The chain recombines TRBV6-2 or TRBV6-3 with TRBJ2-2; 7 bases fit TRBD1. This CDR3 contains 16 residues. With 2 bases clipped from V and 5 bases from J, the junction kept 8 bases outside the gene matches. The germline gives CDR1 MNHEY, CDR2 SVGEGT. The CDR3 is CASSYDRTGRTGELFF. Written as DNA, the CDR3 is TGTGCCAGCAGTTACGACCGGACAGGCCGTACCGGGGAGCTGTTTTTT.

The chain has TRBV5-5 and TRBJ2-1; 9 nucleotides agree with TRBD1. J was trimmed by 5 bases and V by 2 bases; bases with no gene match: 5. Germline CDR1 and CDR2: SGHKS and YYEKEE (reference sequence). CDR3 length: 15 residues. The CDR3 loop reads CASSFRGQGNNEQFF. The CDR3 DNA sequence: TGTGCCAGCAGCTTTAGGGGACAGGGTAACAATGAGCAGTTCTTC. Full variable domain (rest looked up from reference TRBV5-5 and TRBJ2-1): DAGVTQSPTHLIKTRGQQVTLRCSPISGHKSVSWYQQVLGQGPQFIFQYYEKEERGRGNFPDRFSARQFPNYSSELNVNALLLGDSALYLCASSFRGQGNNEQFFGPGTRLTVL.

The rearrangement joins TRBV3-1 (or the pseudogene TRBV3-2) to TRBJ1-4, with TRBD1 matching over 9 bases. Germline CDR1 reads LGHDT; CDR2 reads YNNKEL (reference sequence). This CDR3 has 16 amino acids. J lost 7 bases, V lost 6 bases, and 12 bases had no gene match. Here the CDR3 reads CASSSYRGRGAEKLFF. The DNA of the CDR3 is TGTGCCAGCAGTTCTTACAGGGGGCGCGGGGCTGAAAAACTGTTTTTT.

The chain combines TRBV3-1 (or the pseudogene TRBV3-2) with TRBJ2-3; 8 nucleotides line up with TRBD2. The CDR3 has 17 residues. The V gene's germline CDR1 is LGHDT and CDR2 YNNKEL (reference sequence). The V and J ends lost 5 bases and 5 bases, in that order; junction bases with no gene match: 15. The CDR3 bases are TGTGCCAGCAGCTTTAAAGGGGCGGGGGGATTTGAAGATACGCAGTATTTT. Residues: CASSFKGAGGFEDTQYF.

The rearrangement links TRBV5-6 to TRBJ1-2; weak D call: TRBD1 (5 bases). The length of the CDR3 is 14 residues. Germline loops: CDR1 SGHDT, CDR2 YYEEEE. Trimming stripped 1 base from V and 4 bases from J, with 11 bases between. The CDR3, as DNA: TGTGCCAGCAGCTTGCGGGGGTTAGGCTATGGCTACACCTTC. Translating it yields CASSLRGLGYGYTF.

This clone has a handful of counts. The chain joins TRBV19 to TRBJ1-1, with D perhaps matching TRBD1 (6 bases). There are 15 residues in the CDR3. The germline gives CDR1 LNHDA, CDR2 SQIVND (reference sequence). Trimming pared 5 bases from V and 0 bases from J, leaving 13 bases between. This chain's CDR3 is CASSSTGQMNTEAFF. DNA of the CDR3: TGTGCCAGTAGTTCAACCGGACAGATGAACACTGAAGCTTTCTTT.